A single sample gave rise to the 32 T cell receptor beta chains below, sequenced in a study of shared clonotypes between healthy human individuals. The repertoire was sequenced with immunoSEQ multiplex PCR; TCRdb's copy has only in-frame clones and lacks some. The data contain roughly 2.5 million clones, around 90% of them singletons. Sequencing was done on a sample of naive CD4+ T cells sorted from blood. Subset in this sample: CD45RA+ positively selected. These TCRs come from a man between 18 and 29 years old in good health.

A word on this clone: Other DNA variants within this sample encode the same CDR3. The chain uses TRBV30 and TRBJ1-2; D remains unclear. The CDR3 runs to 11 residues. Germline V CDR1 and CDR2: GTSNPN, SVGIG (reference sequence). V was clipped by 0 bases and J by 7 bases, with 6 bases between them. Written as DNA, the CDR3 is TGTGCCTGGAGTGTAGGTAGTGGCTACACCTTC. Encoded protein: CAWSVGSGYTF.

This chain connects TRBV2 to TRBJ2-7; 7 bases match TRBD1. CDR3 length: 14 amino acids. Germline V gives CDR1 SNHLY, CDR2 FYNNEI. The J segment lost 6 bases and the V segment lost 8 bases, leaving 13 bases of the junction unmatched. The CDR3 coding sequence is TGTGCCAGCGCCCGCGATCAGGGGGTCTCCGAGCAGTACTTC. It specifies CASARDQGVSEQYF.

In nucleotides, the CDR3 is TGTGCCAGCAGCTTAGGTCATCGGAGCTATGAGCAGTTCTTC. Translated: CASSLGHRSYEQFF. V usage is TRBV7-2 and J usage is TRBJ2-1, with D unresolved. The CDR3 runs to 14 residues. Germline CDR1 SGHTA, CDR2 FQGNSA. V lost 1 base, J lost 8 bases, and 12 bases lay in between. The variable domain in full, completed from reference TRBV7-2 and TRBJ2-1, reads GAGVSQSPSNKVTEKGKDVELRCDPISGHTALYWYRQSLGQGLEFLIYFQGNSAPDKSGLPSDRFSAERTGGSVSTLTIQRTQQEDSAVYLCASSLGHRSYEQFFGPGTRLTVL.

The chain carries TRBV25-1 and TRBJ1-2; weak D call: TRBD1 (5 bases). The germline V and J ends were trimmed by 3 bases and 4 bases, with 12 bases remaining between them. The CDR3 runs 14 residues. Germline CDR1 reads MGHDK; CDR2 reads SYGVNS. DNA of the CDR3: TGTGCCAGCAGTGACTGGCAGGGAATCTATGGCTACACCTTC. It specifies CASSDWQGIYGYTF.

Points on this clone: Other DNA sequences within the sample encode an identical CDR3. For the CDR3, the DNA is TGTGCCAGCAGCGTAGAGGGGACCGAGAATCAGCCCCAGCATTTT. Residues: CASSVEGTENQPQHF. The rearrangement joins TRBV9 to TRBJ1-5, with a possible D match to TRBD1 (5 bases). Germline assignment: CDR1 SGDLS and CDR2 YYNGEE. Trimming removed 0 bases from V and 4 bases from J, with 11 bases in between. The CDR3 is made up of 15 amino acids.

The V call is TRBV2, the J call TRBJ2-7; D gene unclear. V gave up 6 bases and J gave up 7 bases, with 22 bases separating them. CDR1 is SNHLY and CDR2 is FYNNEI in the germline V gene. The length of the CDR3 is 15 residues. Here the CDR3 reads CASSETWWRTEEQYF. In nucleotides, the CDR3 is TGTGCCAGCAGCGAAACTTGGTGGCGTACGGAAGAGCAGTACTTC. The full variable domain, in which reference TRBV2 and TRBJ2-7 provide the parts outside the CDR3, is EPEVTQTPSHQVTQMGQEVILRCVPISNHLYFYWYRQILGQKVEFLVSFYNNEISEKSEIFDDQFSVERPDGSNFTLKIRSTKLEDSAMYFCASSETWWRTEEQYFGPGTRLTVT.

CDR3 protein: CASRRVREGEDTQYF. The CDR3 DNA is TGTGCCAGCAGGAGGGTTAGGGAGGGGGAAGATACGCAGTATTTT. The chain couples TRBV6-5 to TRBJ2-3; TRBD2 is a possible D gene (7 bases). The CDR3 is 15 residues long. V lost 6 bases and J lost 5, with 18 bases in between. The germline CDR1 and CDR2 sequences are MNHEY and SVGAGI.

V is TRBV30 and J is TRBJ2-7; TRBD1 aligns across 8 bases. This CDR3 is 13 amino acids long. In germline, CDR1 is GTSNPN, CDR2 SVGIG (reference sequence). The J segment lost 3 bases and the V segment lost 1 base, leaving 2 bases of the junction unmatched. CDR3 DNA: TGTGCCTGGAGTGGGGGGACAGGCTACGAGCAGTACTTC. Residues: CAWSGGTGYEQYF.

The sample holds one count of this clone. The chain is built from TRBV18 and TRBJ1-4; D is possibly TRBD1 (5 bases). The CDR3 is 14 residues long. The V gene lost 3 bases and the J gene lost 8 bases, with 13 bases spanning the gap. CDR1 is KGHSH, CDR2 LQKENI, per germline. The CDR3 region has the DNA TGTGCCAGCTCACCTCGGGGGGAGGCCGAAAAACTGTTTTTT. Translating gives CASSPRGEAEKLFF.

The chain is built from TRBV4-1 and TRBJ1-2, with D uncertain. Germline V gene data show CDR1 as MGHRA and CDR2 as YSYEKL. Trimming stripped 4 bases from V and 8 bases from J, with 17 bases between. The CDR3 loop spans 14 amino acids. The CDR3 here is CASSPLSGLKGYTF. Written as DNA, the CDR3 is TGCGCCAGCAGCCCCTTAAGTGGGCTTAAAGGCTACACCTTC.

This sequence joins TRBV11-2 and TRBJ1-1, with D possibly being TRBD1 (5 bases). CDR1 and CDR2 from the germline V gene are SGHAT and FQNNGV. The CDR3 is 12 amino acids. V was pared by 4 bases and J by 7 bases, with 10 bases between. The CDR3 bases are TGTGCCAGCAGCTACCGACAGCTTGAAGCTTTCTTT. This sequence encodes CASSYRQLEAFF. The whole variable domain, remainder taken from reference TRBV11-2 and TRBJ1-1, is EAGVAQSPRYKIIEKRQSVAFWCNPISGHATLYWYQQILGQGPKLLIQFQNNGVVDDSQLPKDRFSAERLKGVDSTLKIQPAKLEDSAVYLCASSYRQLEAFFGQGTRLTVV.

V usage is TRBV6-1 and J usage is TRBJ2-4, with D possibly TRBD2 on 6 matching bases. CDR3 length: 17 residues. The germline gives CDR1 MNHNS, CDR2 SASEGT. V lost 4 bases and J lost 1, with 17 bases in between. The CDR3 DNA reads as TGTGCCAGCAGTGCCCGGGGCGGGGTCTCCGCCAAAAACATTCAGTACTTC. Protein: CASSARGGVSAKNIQYF.

Concerning this clone: The same CDR3 arises from other DNA sequences in this sample as well. The V call is TRBV6-5, the J call TRBJ1-1; tentatively, D is TRBD1 (6 bases). Between the trimmed V and J ends, which lost 8 bases and 3 bases, there was a span of 10 bases. This CDR3 contains 12 residues. Germline assignment: CDR1 MNHEY and CDR2 SVGAGI. Here the CDR3 DNA reads TGTGCCAGCTCTAGGGGGGACACTGAAGCTTTCTTT. Translating it yields CASSRGDTEAFF.

The V call is TRBV5-1, the J call TRBJ2-7; 7 bases map to TRBD1. CDR3 length equals 14 residues. Germline lookup yields CDR1 SGHRS and CDR2 YFSETQ. Germline trimming cut 4 bases from V and 2 bases from J; bases unmatched to any gene: 6. The CDR3 here is CASSTGQVPYEQYF. For the CDR3, the DNA is TGCGCCAGCAGCACTGGACAGGTCCCCTACGAGCAGTACTTC.

V and J are TRBV5-1 and TRBJ1-6; the match to TRBD1 covers 10 bases. Germline V gene sequence: CDR1 SGHRS, CDR2 YFSETQ. This CDR3 spans 15 amino acids. V shed 3 bases, J shed 7 bases, and the junction held 4 bases outside the gene matches. In nucleotides, the CDR3 is TGCGCCAGCAGCTCGACAGGGGGCTTGAATTCACCCCTCCACTTT. Protein product: CASSSTGGLNSPLHF.

This clone was detected only once. This chain uses TRBV5-4 with TRBJ2-6; D not resolved. With 0 bases removed from V and 4 bases from J, the gap between germline ends came to 2 bases. The CDR3 runs to 13 residues. The germline CDR1 and CDR2 sequences are SGHNT and YYREEE (reference sequence). Here the CDR3 DNA reads TGTGCCAGCAGCTTGGAAGGGGCCAACGTCCTGACTTTC. Translation gives CASSLEGANVLTF.

The gene calls are TRBV9 and TRBJ2-7; 8 positions match TRBD2. This CDR3 contains 18 residues. V was clipped by 3 bases and J by 6 bases; unmatched bases: 20. From germline, CDR1 is SGDLS and CDR2 YYNGEE. The CDR3 spells CASSDEAGGHPSYGEQYF. The CDR3 region has the DNA TGTGCCAGCAGCGACGAGGCGGGGGGACACCCATCCTACGGCGAGCAGTACTTC.

The V and J genes are TRBV19 and TRBJ1-3; D is possibly TRBD1 (5 bases). The CDR3 runs 13 residues. The germline gives CDR1 LNHDA, CDR2 SQIVND (reference sequence). Trimming shortened V by 7 bases and J by 2 bases, and 9 bases separated the two germline ends. The CDR3 sequence is CASKQAAGNTIYF. In DNA form, the CDR3 reads TGTGCCAGTAAACAGGCTGCTGGAAACACCATATATTTT. The whole variable domain, filled in from reference TRBV19 and TRBJ1-3, reads DGGITQSPKYLFRKEGQNVTLSCEQNLNHDAMYWYRQDPGQGLRLIYYSQIVNDFQKGDIAEGYSVSREKKESFPLTVTSAQKNPTAFYLCASKQAAGNTIYFGEGSWLTVV.

The chain couples TRBV6-5 to TRBJ2-1, with 8 bases fitting TRBD1. This CDR3 comprises 16 residues. Unmatched junction bases numbered 4, after V lost 2 bases and J lost 1 base. Germline CDR1 and CDR2: MNHEY and SVGAGI. In DNA, the CDR3 is TGTGCCAGCAGTTACAGACAGGGGAAGTCCTACAATGAGCAGTTCTTC. The encoded protein is CASSYRQGKSYNEQFF.

This rearrangement joins TRBV4-2 to TRBJ2-3; D ambiguous. V lost 3 bases and J 2 bases, leaving 6 bases between the germline ends. This CDR3 has 13 amino acids. Germline CDR1 and CDR2: LGHNA and YNFKEQ. CDR3 coding DNA: TGTGCCAGCAGCCAGACTCCCACAGATACGCAGTATTTT. Amino acid sequence: CASSQTPTDTQYF.

J is TRBJ2-7 and V is TRBV6-5; 9 nucleotides agree with TRBD2. CDR1 is MNHEY, CDR2 SVGAGI, per germline. Germline trimming cut 6 bases from V and 1 base from J; bases unmatched to any gene: 7. The CDR3 covers 15 residues. In DNA form, the CDR3 reads TGTGCCAGCAGACCTCCGGGACTAGCTTCCTACGAGCAGTACTTC. As protein: CASRPPGLASYEQYF.

V gene TRBV19 combines with J gene TRBJ2-2, with 9 positions matching TRBD1. Germline CDR1 is LNHDA and CDR2 is SQIVND (reference sequence). The CDR3 spans 14 residues. V shed 5 bases and J 6 bases; nucleotides not matched to a gene: 4. The CDR3 region has the DNA TGTGCCAGTAGTTCTCGGACAGGGGCCGGGGAGCTGTTTTTT. Residues: CASSSRTGAGELFF.

Only one count was recorded for this clone. The V and J genes are TRBV7-8 and TRBJ1-5; D gene unclear. V was cut by 1 base and J by 0 bases, with 7 bases left in between. The germline CDR1 and CDR2 sequences are SGHVS and FQNEAQ. This CDR3 is built from 15 residues. CDR3 region: CASSLGMNSNQPQHF. The DNA of the CDR3 is TGTGCCAGCAGCTTAGGGATGAATAGCAATCAGCCCCAGCATTTT.

V usage is TRBV27 and J usage is TRBJ1-2; D possibly corresponds to TRBD1 (5 bases). V lost 7 bases, J lost 7 bases, and 16 bases lay in between. The CDR3 extends over 13 amino acids. In germline, CDR1 is MNHEY, CDR2 SMNVEV (reference sequence). CDR3 amino acids: CASTPGGGGGYTF. The CDR3 DNA sequence: TGTGCCAGCACTCCGGGGGGGGGTGGTGGCTACACCTTC.

To note about this clone: In the same sample, other DNA sequences code for this CDR3. This chain joins TRBV19 and TRBJ1-5; no firm D call. Germline V gives CDR1 LNHDA, CDR2 SQIVND (reference sequence). The CDR3 covers 15 residues. V dropped 4 bases and J dropped 0 bases, with 10 bases sitting between them. The CDR3 DNA reads as TGTGCCAGTAGTACTAGTACGGGTAGCAATCAGCCCCAGCATTTT. Its translation is CASSTSTGSNQPQHF.

This chain connects TRBV10-3 to TRBJ2-2, with 7 bases fitting TRBD1. Per germline, CDR1 ENHRY and CDR2 SYGVKD. V was clipped by 10 bases and J by 7 bases; unmatched bases: 12. The CDR3 contains 14 residues. Here the CDR3 DNA reads TGTGCCACCGAAGCGACAGGGATTGGCGGGGAGCTGTTTTTT. Encoded protein: CATEATGIGGELFF.

The chain is built from TRBV10-3 and TRBJ2-1; TRBD1 agrees at 9 bases. Germline V gives CDR1 ENHRY, CDR2 SYGVKD. V was pared by 2 bases and J by 5 bases, with 7 bases of the junction left unmatched. The CDR3 consists of 16 residues. The CDR3 DNA reads TGTGCCATCAGTGAGCCCGGGACAGGGTCTGACAATGAGCAGTTCTTC. This translates into CAISEPGTGSDNEQFF.

The gene calls are TRBV7-2 and TRBJ1-4; 7 bases are a match to TRBD1. The V and J ends lost 5 bases and 2 bases, in that order; junction bases with no gene match: 11. The CDR3 runs 17 residues. Per the germline V gene, CDR1 is SGHTA and CDR2 is FQGNSA. The CDR3 DNA reads TGTGCCAGCAGCCCCCAGACAGGGTTGGGGACTAATGAAAAACTGTTTTTT. Its translation is CASSPQTGLGTNEKLFF.

This clone was detected only once. The sample contains more than one DNA sequence encoding this CDR3. The rearrangement links TRBV7-6 to TRBJ2-7; perhaps TRBD1 as D (5 bases). With 1 base removed from V and 4 bases from J, the gap between germline ends came to 11 bases. The length of the CDR3 is 14 residues. CDR1 is SGHVS, CDR2 FNYEAQ, per germline. The CDR3 sequence is CASSLVPGLYEQYF. CDR3 sequence (DNA): TGTGCCAGCAGCTTAGTCCCAGGGCTGTACGAGCAGTACTTC.

The chain joins TRBV28 to TRBJ1-5; D perhaps matches TRBD1 (5 bases). Germline V CDR1 and CDR2: MDHEN, SYDVKM. Trimming removed 7 bases from V and 3 bases from J, with 10 bases in between. The CDR3 is 13 amino acids. This CDR3 is CASNYGTNQPQHF. CDR3 in DNA: TGTGCCAGCAATTACGGGACCAATCAGCCCCAGCATTTT.

A few counts support this clone. The V call is TRBV19, the J call TRBJ2-1, with D hard to call. The CDR3 spans 12 residues. V gave up 5 bases and J gave up 10 bases, with 12 bases separating them. Germline CDR1 is LNHDA and CDR2 is SQIVND (reference sequence). The CDR3 protein is CASSRFGREQFF. The CDR3 DNA sequence: TGTGCCAGTAGTCGCTTTGGGCGGGAGCAGTTCTTC.

The V call is TRBV19, the J call TRBJ2-7; TRBD1 might be the D (6 bases). V lost 5 bases and J lost 3, with 26 bases in between. The CDR3 runs 18 residues. The V gene's germline CDR1 is LNHDA and CDR2 SQIVND (reference sequence). The CDR3 region is CASSLGYQGSNSRYEQYF. The CDR3 DNA reads as TGTGCCAGTAGTCTTGGATACCAGGGGTCTAATTCACGCTACGAGCAGTACTTC.